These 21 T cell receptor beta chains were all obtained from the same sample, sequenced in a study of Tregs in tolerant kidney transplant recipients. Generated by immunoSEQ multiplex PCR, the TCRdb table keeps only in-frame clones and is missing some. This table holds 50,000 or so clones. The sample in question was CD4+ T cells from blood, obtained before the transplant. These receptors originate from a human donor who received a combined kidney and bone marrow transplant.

The CDR3 DNA, read in part, is TGTGCCAGCAGTCCCGGGACAGGGGAATCACCC. Amino acids: CASSPGTGESP. In full, the CDR3 reads CASSPGTGESPLHF. This chain joins TRBV7-2 and TRBJ1-6; 10 bases match TRBD1. The sequence runs out 3 residues before the end of the CDR3; the remainder is reconstructed from the germline J gene. V shed 6 bases, J shed 10 bases, and the junction held 6 bases outside the gene matches. The CDR3 consists of 14 residues. The germline CDR1 and CDR2 sequences are SGHTA and FQGNSA.

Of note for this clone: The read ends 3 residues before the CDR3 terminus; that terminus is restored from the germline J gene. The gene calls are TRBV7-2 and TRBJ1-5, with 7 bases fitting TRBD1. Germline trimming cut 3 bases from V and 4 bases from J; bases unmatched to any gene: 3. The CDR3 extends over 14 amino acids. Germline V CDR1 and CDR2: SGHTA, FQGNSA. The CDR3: CASSLQGVNQPQHF. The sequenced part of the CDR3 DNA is TGTGCCAGCAGCTTGCAGGGGGTAAATCAGCCC.

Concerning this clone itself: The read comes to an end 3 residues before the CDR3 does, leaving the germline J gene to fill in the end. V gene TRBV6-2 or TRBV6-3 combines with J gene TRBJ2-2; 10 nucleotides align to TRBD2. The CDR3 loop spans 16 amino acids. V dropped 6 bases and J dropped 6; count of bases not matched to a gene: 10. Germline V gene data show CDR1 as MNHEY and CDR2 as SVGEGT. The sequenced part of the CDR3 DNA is TGTGCCAGCAGGGAGGGACTAGCGAGAAGGGCCGGGGAG. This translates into CASREGLARRAGE. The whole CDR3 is CASREGLARRAGELFF.

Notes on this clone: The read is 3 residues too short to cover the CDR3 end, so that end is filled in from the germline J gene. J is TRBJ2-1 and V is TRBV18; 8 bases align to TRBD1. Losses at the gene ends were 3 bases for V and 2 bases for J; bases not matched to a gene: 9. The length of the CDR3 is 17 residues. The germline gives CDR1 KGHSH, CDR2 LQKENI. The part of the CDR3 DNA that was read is TGTGCCAGCTCACCCTCACTAGGACAGGGTACCTACAATGAG. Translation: CASSPSLGQGTYNE. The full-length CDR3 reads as CASSPSLGQGTYNEQFF.

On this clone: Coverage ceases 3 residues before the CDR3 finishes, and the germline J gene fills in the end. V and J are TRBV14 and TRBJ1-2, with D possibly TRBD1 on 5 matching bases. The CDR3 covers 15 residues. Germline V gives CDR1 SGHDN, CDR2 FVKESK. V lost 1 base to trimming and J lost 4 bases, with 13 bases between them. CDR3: CASSQVRGIGYGYTF. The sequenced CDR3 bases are TGTGCCAGCAGCCAAGTTAGGGGAATAGGCTATGGC.

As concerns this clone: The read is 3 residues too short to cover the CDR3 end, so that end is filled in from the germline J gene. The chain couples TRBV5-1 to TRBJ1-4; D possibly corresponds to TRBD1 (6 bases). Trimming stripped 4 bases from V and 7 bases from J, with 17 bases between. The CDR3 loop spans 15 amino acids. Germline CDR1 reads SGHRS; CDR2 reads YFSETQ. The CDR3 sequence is CASSLGSQGREKLFF. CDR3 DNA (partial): TGCGCCAGCAGCCTCGGGAGTCAGGGGCGTGAAAAA.

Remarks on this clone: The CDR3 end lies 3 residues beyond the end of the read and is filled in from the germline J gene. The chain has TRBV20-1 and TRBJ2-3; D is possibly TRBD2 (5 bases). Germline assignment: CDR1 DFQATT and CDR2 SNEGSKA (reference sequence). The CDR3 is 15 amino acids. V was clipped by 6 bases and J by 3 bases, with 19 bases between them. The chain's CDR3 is CSAPRAETGTDTQYF. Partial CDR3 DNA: TGCAGTGCCCCGCGGGCGGAAACGGGGACAGATACG.

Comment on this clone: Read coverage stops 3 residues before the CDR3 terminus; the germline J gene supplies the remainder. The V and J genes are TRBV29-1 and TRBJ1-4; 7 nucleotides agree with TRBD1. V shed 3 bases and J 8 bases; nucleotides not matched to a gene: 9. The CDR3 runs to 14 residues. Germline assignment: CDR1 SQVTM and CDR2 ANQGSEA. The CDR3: CSVDEGGDQEKLFF. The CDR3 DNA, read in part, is TGCAGCGTTGATGAAGGGGGCGACCAGGAAAAA.

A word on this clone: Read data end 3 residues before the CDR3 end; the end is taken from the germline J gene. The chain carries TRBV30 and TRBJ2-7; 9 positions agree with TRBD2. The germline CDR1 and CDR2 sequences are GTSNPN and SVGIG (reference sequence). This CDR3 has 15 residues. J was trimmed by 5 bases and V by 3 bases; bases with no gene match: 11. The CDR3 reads CAWRGLAGGNDEQYF. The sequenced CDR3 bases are TGTGCCTGGAGGGGACTTGCGGGAGGGAACGACGAG.

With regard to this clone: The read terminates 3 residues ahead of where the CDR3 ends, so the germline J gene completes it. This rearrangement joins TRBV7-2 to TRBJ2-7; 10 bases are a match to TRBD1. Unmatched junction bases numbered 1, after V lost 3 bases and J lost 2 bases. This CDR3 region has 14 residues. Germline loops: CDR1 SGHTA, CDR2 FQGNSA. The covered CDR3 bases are TGTGCCAGCAGCTTGGGACAGGGGACCTACGAG. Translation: CASSLGQGTYE. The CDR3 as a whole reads CASSLGQGTYEQYF.

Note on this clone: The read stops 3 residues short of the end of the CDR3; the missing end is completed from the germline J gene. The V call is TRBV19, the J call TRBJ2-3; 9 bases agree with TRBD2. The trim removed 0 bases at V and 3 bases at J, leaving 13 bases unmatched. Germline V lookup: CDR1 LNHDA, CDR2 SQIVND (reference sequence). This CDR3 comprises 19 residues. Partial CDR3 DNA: TGTGCCAGTAGTATAGACCCTACCGGACTAGCGTCAGTTACAGATACG. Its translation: CASSIDPTGLASVTDT. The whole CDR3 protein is CASSIDPTGLASVTDTQYF. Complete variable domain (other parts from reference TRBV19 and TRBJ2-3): DGGITQSPKYLFRKEGQNVTLSCEQNLNHDAMYWYRQDPGQGLRLIYYSQIVNDFQKGDIAEGYSVSREKKESFPLTVTSAQKNPTAFYLCASSIDPTGLASVTDTQYFGPGTRLTVL.

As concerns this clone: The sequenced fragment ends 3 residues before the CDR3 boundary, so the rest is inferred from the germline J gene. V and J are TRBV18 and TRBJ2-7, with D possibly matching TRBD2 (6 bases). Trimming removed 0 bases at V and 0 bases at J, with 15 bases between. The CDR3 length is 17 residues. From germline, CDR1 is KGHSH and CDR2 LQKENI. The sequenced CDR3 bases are TGTGCCAGCTCACCACCGTACGGGACTGGCATCTCCTACGAG. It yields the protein CASSPPYGTGISYE. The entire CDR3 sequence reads CASSPPYGTGISYEQYF.

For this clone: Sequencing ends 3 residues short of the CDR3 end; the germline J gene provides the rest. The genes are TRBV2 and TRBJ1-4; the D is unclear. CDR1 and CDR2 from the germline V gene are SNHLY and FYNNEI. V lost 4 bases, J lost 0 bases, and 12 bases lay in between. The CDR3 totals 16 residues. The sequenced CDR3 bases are TGTGCCAGCAGTGGTAACCGCTACTCAACTAATGAAAAA. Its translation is CASSGNRYSTNEK. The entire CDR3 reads CASSGNRYSTNEKLFF.

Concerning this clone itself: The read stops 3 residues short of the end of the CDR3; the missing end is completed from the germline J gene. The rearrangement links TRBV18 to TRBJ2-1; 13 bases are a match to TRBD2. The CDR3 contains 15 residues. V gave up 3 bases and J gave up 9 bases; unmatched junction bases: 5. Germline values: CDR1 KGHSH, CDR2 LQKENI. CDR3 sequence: CASSPPGLAGAEQFF. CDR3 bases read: TGTGCCAGCTCACCGCCCGGACTAGCGGGAGCTGAG. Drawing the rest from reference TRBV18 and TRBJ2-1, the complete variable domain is NAGVMQNPRHLVRRRGQEARLRCSPMKGHSHVYWYRQLPEEGLKFMVYLQKENIIDESGMPKERFSAEFPKEGPSILRIQQVVRGDSAAYFCASSPPGLAGAEQFFGPGTRLTVL.

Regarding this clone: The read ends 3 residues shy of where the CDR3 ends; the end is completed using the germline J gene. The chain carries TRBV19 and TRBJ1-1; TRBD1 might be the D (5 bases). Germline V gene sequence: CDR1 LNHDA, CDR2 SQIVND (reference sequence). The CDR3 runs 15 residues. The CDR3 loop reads CASKVLNGGNSQAFF. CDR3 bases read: TGTGCCAGTAAAGTACTAAACGGGGGGAACTCTCAA.

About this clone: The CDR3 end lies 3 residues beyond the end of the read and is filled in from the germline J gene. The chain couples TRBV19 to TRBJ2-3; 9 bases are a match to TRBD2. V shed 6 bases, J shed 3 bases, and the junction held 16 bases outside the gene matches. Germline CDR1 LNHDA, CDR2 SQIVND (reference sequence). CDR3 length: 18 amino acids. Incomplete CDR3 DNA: TGTGCCAGTAGGAAGTCAGGAATCTTTAGCGGGAGAACAGATACG. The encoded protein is CASRKSGIFSGRTDT. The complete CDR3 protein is CASRKSGIFSGRTDTQYF.

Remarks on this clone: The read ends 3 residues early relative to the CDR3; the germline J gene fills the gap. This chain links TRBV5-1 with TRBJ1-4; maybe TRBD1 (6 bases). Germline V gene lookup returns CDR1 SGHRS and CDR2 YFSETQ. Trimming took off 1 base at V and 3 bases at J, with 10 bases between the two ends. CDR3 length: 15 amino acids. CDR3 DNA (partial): TGCGCCAGCAGCTTGTTGAGGGGGTCTAATGAAAAA. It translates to CASSLLRGSNEK. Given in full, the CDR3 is CASSLLRGSNEKLFF.

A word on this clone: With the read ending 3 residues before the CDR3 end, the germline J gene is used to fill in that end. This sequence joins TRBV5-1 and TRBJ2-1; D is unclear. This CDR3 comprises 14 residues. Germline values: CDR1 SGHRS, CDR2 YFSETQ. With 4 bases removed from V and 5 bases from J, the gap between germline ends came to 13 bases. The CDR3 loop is CASSEQSLHNEQFF. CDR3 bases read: TGCGCCAGCAGCGAACAATCCTTACACAATGAG.

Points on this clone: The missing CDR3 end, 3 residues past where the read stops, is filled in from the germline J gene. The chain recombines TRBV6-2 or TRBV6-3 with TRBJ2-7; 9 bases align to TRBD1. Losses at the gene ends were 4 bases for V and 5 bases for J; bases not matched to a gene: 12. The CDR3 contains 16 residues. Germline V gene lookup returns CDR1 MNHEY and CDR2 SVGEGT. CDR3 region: CASSSGRDRVLDEQYF. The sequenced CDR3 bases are TGTGCCAGCAGTTCGGGCCGGGACAGGGTTCTCGACGAG.

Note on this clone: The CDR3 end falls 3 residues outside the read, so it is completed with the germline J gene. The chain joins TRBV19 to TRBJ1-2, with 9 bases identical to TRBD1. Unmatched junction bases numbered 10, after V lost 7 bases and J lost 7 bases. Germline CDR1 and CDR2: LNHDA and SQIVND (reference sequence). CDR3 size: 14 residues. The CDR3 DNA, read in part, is TGTGCCAGTAATCAGGACAGGGGAGAGGTTGGC. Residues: CASNQDRGEVG. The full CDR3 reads CASNQDRGEVGYTF.

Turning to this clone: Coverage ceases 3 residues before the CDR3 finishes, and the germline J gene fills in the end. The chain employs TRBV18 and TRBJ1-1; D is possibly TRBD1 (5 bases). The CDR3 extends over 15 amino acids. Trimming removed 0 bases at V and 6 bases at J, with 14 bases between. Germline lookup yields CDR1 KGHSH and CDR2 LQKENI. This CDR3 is CASSPPGTKPSEAFF. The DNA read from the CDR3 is TGTGCCAGCTCACCACCAGGGACTAAACCGTCTGAA. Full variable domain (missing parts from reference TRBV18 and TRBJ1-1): NAGVMQNPRHLVRRRGQEARLRCSPMKGHSHVYWYRQLPEEGLKFMVYLQKENIIDESGMPKERFSAEFPKEGPSILRIQQVVRGDSAAYFCASSPPGTKPSEAFFGQGTRLTVV.